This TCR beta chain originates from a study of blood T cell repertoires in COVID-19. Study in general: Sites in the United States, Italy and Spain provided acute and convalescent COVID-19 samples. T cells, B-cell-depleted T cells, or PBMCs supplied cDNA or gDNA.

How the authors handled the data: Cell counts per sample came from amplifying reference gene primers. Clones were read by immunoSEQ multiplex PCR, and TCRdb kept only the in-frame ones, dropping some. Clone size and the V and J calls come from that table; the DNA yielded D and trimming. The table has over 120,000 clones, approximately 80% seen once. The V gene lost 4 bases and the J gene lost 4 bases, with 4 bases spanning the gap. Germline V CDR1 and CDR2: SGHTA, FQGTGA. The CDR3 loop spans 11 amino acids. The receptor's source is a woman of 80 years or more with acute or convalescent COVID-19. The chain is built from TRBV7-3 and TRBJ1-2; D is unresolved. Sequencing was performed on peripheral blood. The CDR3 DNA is TGTGCCAGCAGCTCGGGCTATGGCTACACCTTC. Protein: CASSSGYGYTF.